This T cell receptor (beta chain) was found in a study of blood T cell repertoires in COVID-19. V trimming: 5 bases; J trimming: 1 base; junction bases outside the gene matches: 9. The CDR3 has 18 residues. Germline lookup yields CDR1 SGHVS and CDR2 FNYEAQ. The repertoire was sequenced with immunoSEQ multiplex PCR; TCRdb's copy has only in-frame clones and lacks some. This table holds more than 95,000 clones, about 80% found once. The receptor was isolated from a man aged 40-49 years with active or convalescent COVID-19. The sample comprised peripheral blood. The chain links TRBV7-6 to TRBJ2-1; 12 nucleotides align to TRBD2. CDR3 loop: CASSVRPSGGVSYNEQFF. The CDR3 coding sequence is TGTGCCAGCAGCGTTAGGCCTAGCGGGGGGGTTTCCTACAATGAGCAGTTCTTC.